What follows is one TCR beta chain and its context. The data originate from a study of shared clonotypes between healthy human individuals. TCRdb's copy holds only in-frame clones and misses some; the assay was immunoSEQ multiplex PCR. The table has roughly 2.6 million clones, roughly 92% seen once. V shed 10 bases and J 6 bases; nucleotides not matched to a gene: 7. The germline gives CDR1 LGHNA, CDR2 YNFKEQ. CDR3 length: 15 residues. Input material: naive CD4+ T cells sorted from blood. The subset is: CD45RA+ positively selected. This chain links TRBV4-2 with TRBJ2-1; TRBD2 agrees at 15 bases. The sequence derives from a man aged 18 to 29 in good health. CDR3 in amino acids: CATQPGLAGGNEQFF. The DNA of the CDR3 is TGTGCCACCCAACCGGGACTAGCGGGGGGCAATGAGCAGTTCTTC.